The 18 T cell receptor beta chains listed next were all sequenced from one sample in a study of shared clonotypes between healthy human individuals. Here immunoSEQ multiplex PCR was the method, and the copy in TCRdb shows in-frame clones only, minus some. This table has approximately 530,000 clones, approximately 95% appearing once. The source material was naive CD4+ T cells sorted from blood. As for subset: CD45RA+ positively selected. These receptors came from a woman in her 30s in good health.

The chain's CDR3 is CASSANGTGDVESGANVLTF. CDR3 sequence (DNA): TGTGCCAGCAGCGCAAATGGGACAGGGGACGTGGAGTCTGGGGCCAACGTCCTGACTTTC. The chain recombines TRBV21-1 with TRBJ2-6; TRBD1 is taken as the D call from the table, unchecked against the DNA. TRBV21-1 is noted as a pseudogene. This CDR3 spans 20 amino acids.

This clone has just one count. This chain joins TRBV5-4 and TRBJ2-3; 12 bases are a match to TRBD2. Losses at the gene ends were 1 base for V and 1 base for J; bases not matched to a gene: 7. The CDR3 is 18 residues long. Per germline, CDR1 SGHNT and CDR2 YYREEE (reference sequence). The CDR3 bases are TGTGCCAGCAGCTTGTATCAGCTAGCGGGAGGGGGCACAGATACGCAGTATTTT. As protein: CASSLYQLAGGGTDTQYF. Full variable domain (outside the CDR3, taken from reference TRBV5-4 and TRBJ2-3): ETGVTQSPTHLIKTRGQQVTLRCSSQSGHNTVSWYQQALGQGPQFIFQYYREEENGRGNFPPRFSGLQFPNYSSELNVNALELDDSALYLCASSLYQLAGGGTDTQYFGPGTRLTVL.

The CDR3 DNA follows: TGCGCCAGCAGCCCAAGACCAGACAGGGGCTATGGCTACACCTTC. It specifies CASSPRPDRGYGYTF. V usage is TRBV4-1 and J usage is TRBJ1-2, with TRBD1 matching 8 bases. Trimming removed 4 bases from V and 4 bases from J; junction bases left unmatched: 8. The CDR3 consists of 15 residues. CDR1 is MGHRA, CDR2 YSYEKL, per germline.

J is TRBJ1-1 and V is TRBV7-2, with a weak D call TRBD1 (5 bases). Trimming shortened V by 8 bases and J by 1 base, and 14 bases separated the two germline ends. Germline loops: CDR1 SGHTA, CDR2 FQGNSA. This CDR3 is built from 14 residues. In DNA form, the CDR3 reads TGTGCCAGCTCTCCCTGGGGGGGGAACACTGAAGCTTTCTTT. It specifies CASSPWGGNTEAFF. Full variable domain (outside the CDR3, taken from reference TRBV7-2 and TRBJ1-1): GAGVSQSPSNKVTEKGKDVELRCDPISGHTALYWYRQSLGQGLEFLIYFQGNSAPDKSGLPSDRFSAERTGGSVSTLTIQRTQQEDSAVYLCASSPWGGNTEAFFGQGTRLTVV.

The gene calls are TRBV30 and TRBJ2-5, with no clear D. The J call could be wrong; TRBJ2-7 is a better fit for the DNA end. CDR3 size: 13 residues. Germline lookup yields CDR1 GTSNPN and CDR2 SVGIG (reference sequence). The CDR3: CAWSSGLNDEQYF. For the CDR3, the DNA is TGTGCCTGGAGTTCGGGCCTCAACGACGAGCAGTACTTC.

The chain combines TRBV7-8 with TRBJ1-2; 8 bases fit TRBD1. CDR1 and CDR2 (germline): SGHVS, FQNEAQ. Germline trimming cut 5 bases from V and 9 bases from J; bases unmatched to any gene: 8. The CDR3 consists of 13 residues. CDR3 sequence reads: CASSQDRGISYTF. The CDR3 region has the DNA TGTGCCAGCAGCCAAGACAGGGGCATAAGCTACACCTTC.

The V and J genes are TRBV11-2 and TRBJ1-2, with a weak D call TRBD1 (5 bases). This CDR3 contains 13 residues. The germline gives CDR1 SGHAT, CDR2 FQNNGV. The germline V and J ends were trimmed by 11 bases and 2 bases, with 15 bases remaining between them. The CDR3 is CAQSGEGNYGYTF. In DNA form, the CDR3 reads TGTGCCCAGTCGGGGGAAGGAAACTATGGCTACACCTTC.

The J gene is TRBJ2-1, the V gene TRBV5-6, with 7 nucleotides matching TRBD2. The CDR3 runs to 15 residues. V shed 2 bases, J shed 7 bases, and the junction held 9 bases outside the gene matches. Germline values: CDR1 SGHDT, CDR2 YYEEEE. CDR3 loop: CASSFSGTNSNEQFF. The DNA of the CDR3 is TGTGCCAGCAGCTTCTCCGGGACTAATTCTAATGAGCAGTTCTTC.

The rearrangement joins TRBV6-5 to TRBJ2-7, with 7 nucleotides matching TRBD2. The germline V gene encodes CDR1 MNHEY and CDR2 SVGAGI. J was trimmed by 0 bases and V by 2 bases; bases with no gene match: 4. The length of the CDR3 is 15 residues. In nucleotides, the CDR3 is TGTGCCAGCAGTTACGGGGCGGGAGTCTCCTACGAGCAGTACTTC. It is translated as CASSYGAGVSYEQYF.

The rearrangement joins TRBV7-9 to TRBJ1-1, with a possible D match to TRBD1 (6 bases). The CDR3 is 13 residues long. Trimming stripped 0 bases from V and 8 bases from J, with 10 bases between. Germline CDR1 is SEHNR and CDR2 is FQNEAQ (reference sequence). CDR3 DNA sequence: TGTGCCAGCAGCTTAGCCGGGACACAAGAAGCTTTCTTT. Translation gives CASSLAGTQEAFF.

V gene TRBV5-1 combines with J gene TRBJ2-6, with D maybe TRBD1 (5 bases). Germline CDR1 reads SGHRS; CDR2 reads YFSETQ. The V end was cut by 4 bases, the J end by 2 bases, with 13 bases between. This CDR3 contains 16 residues. CDR3 region: CASSPDGATGANVLTF. The CDR3 coding sequence is TGCGCCAGCAGCCCGGATGGGGCCACTGGGGCCAACGTCCTGACTTTC.

This sequence joins TRBV4-1 and TRBJ1-3; D ambiguous. CDR3 length: 17 residues. Per the germline V gene, CDR1 is MGHRA and CDR2 is YSYEKL. The ends were cut back, 1 base at V and 1 base at J, with 14 bases in the middle. DNA of the CDR3: TGCGCCAGCAGCCAAGCGCGGGCAGGCCGATCTGGAAACACCATATATTTT. Amino acids: CASSQARAGRSGNTIYF.

The chain couples TRBV11-3 to TRBJ1-2, with D perhaps matching TRBD1 (5 bases). The CDR3 runs 13 residues. Trimming took off 7 bases at V and 8 bases at J, with 17 bases between the two ends. Germline V gene lookup returns CDR1 SGHNT and CDR2 YENEEA. The DNA of the CDR3 is TGTGCCAGCATCCCGGCAGGGTCCTCGGGCTACACCTTC. This translates into CASIPAGSSGYTF.

In its sample, this clone was seen once. J is TRBJ2-7 and V is TRBV6-1; weak D call: TRBD2 (5 bases). V shed 0 bases and J shed 3 bases, with 12 bases lying between them. Germline V CDR1 and CDR2: MNHNS, SASEGT. The CDR3 length is 15 residues. This chain's CDR3 is CASSEASGSFYEQYF. CDR3 sequence (DNA): TGTGCCAGCAGTGAAGCGTCGGGATCCTTCTACGAGCAGTACTTC.

The V call is TRBV28, the J call TRBJ1-1; D not resolved. The V end was cut by 5 bases, the J end by 1 base, with 26 bases between. Looked up from germline, CDR1 is MDHEN and CDR2 is SYDVKM. This CDR3 comprises 19 residues. CDR3 in DNA: TGTGCCAGCAGTGTACCATGGAGAACGCCAAGCCCAGCGAACACTGAAGCTTTCTTT. It encodes CASSVPWRTPSPANTEAFF.

The chain combines TRBV20-1 with TRBJ2-1; a possible D gene is TRBD2 (6 bases). This CDR3 region has 11 residues. V was pared by 1 base and J by 10 bases, with 8 bases between. The germline V gene encodes CDR1 DFQATT and CDR2 SNEGSKA (reference sequence). The CDR3 coding sequence is TGCAGTGCTAGAGGTGCGGGGGAGCAGTTCTTC. Its protein is CSARGAGEQFF.

On this clone itself: Other DNA variants within this sample encode the same CDR3. The chain is built from TRBV18 and TRBJ1-4; no clear D gene. Looked up from germline, CDR1 is KGHSH and CDR2 is LQKENI. CDR3 length: 13 residues. Trimming took off 3 bases at V and 8 bases at J, with 10 bases between the two ends. CDR3 nucleotide sequence: TGTGCCAGCTCACCCCGGGTCGGGGAAAAACTGTTTTTT. Amino acids: CASSPRVGEKLFF.

V gene TRBV2 combines with J gene TRBJ2-7, with 12 bases lining up with TRBD2. Losses at the gene ends were 4 bases for V and 6 bases for J; bases not matched to a gene: 4. There are 14 residues in the CDR3. Germline CDR1 reads SNHLY; CDR2 reads FYNNEI. In nucleotides, the CDR3 is TGTGCCAGCAGTGCGAGACTAGCGGGAGCCGAGCAGTACTTC. This gives the protein CASSARLAGAEQYF. The whole variable domain, remainder taken from reference TRBV2 and TRBJ2-7, is EPEVTQTPSHQVTQMGQEVILRCVPISNHLYFYWYRQILGQKVEFLVSFYNNEISEKSEIFDDQFSVERPDGSNFTLKIRSTKLEDSAMYFCASSARLAGAEQYFGPGTRLTVT.